The 12 T cell receptor beta chains in this list originate from one sample, sequenced in a study of blood T cell repertoires in COVID-19. The assay was immunoSEQ multiplex PCR, and TCRdb's table has in-frame clones only and misses some. The profile shows 170,000 or so clones, 60% to 80% of them singletons. The source material was peripheral blood. The receptor set was obtained from a woman aged 70 to 79 with acute or convalescent COVID-19.

There are a few counts of this clone. This chain links TRBV5-6 with TRBJ2-2; the D gene is possibly TRBD1 (5 bases). V dropped 2 bases and J dropped 6 bases, with 14 bases sitting between them. This CDR3 comprises 15 residues. CDR1 is SGHDT, CDR2 YYEEEE, per germline. The CDR3 DNA is TGTGCCAGCAGCTTCAGGGTTTCGATTGCCGGGGAGCTGTTTTTT. It codes for CASSFRVSIAGELFF.

The chain recombines TRBV19 with TRBJ2-1, with TRBD2 matching over 10 bases. CDR1 and CDR2 from the germline V gene are LNHDA and SQIVND (reference sequence). After removal of 5 bases from V and 0 bases from J, the junction contained 7 bases not matched to a gene. This CDR3 region has 17 residues. The DNA for the CDR3 is TGTGCCAGTAGTTTGAAAAGCGGGAGGGCCTCCTACAATGAGCAGTTCTTC. It is translated as CASSLKSGRASYNEQFF.

This rearrangement joins TRBV7-9 to TRBJ2-2, with D possibly TRBD1 on 7 matching bases. V was pared by 0 bases and J by 11 bases, with 19 bases between. CDR1 is SEHNR, CDR2 FQNEAQ, per germline (reference sequence). The length of the CDR3 is 16 residues. This chain's CDR3 is CASSLAEGALAGELFF. CDR3 in DNA: TGTGCCAGCAGCTTAGCGGAGGGGGCTCTTGCGGGAGAGCTGTTTTTT.

The genes are TRBV19 and TRBJ1-2, with D perhaps matching TRBD1 (6 bases). Germline lookup yields CDR1 LNHDA and CDR2 SQIVND (reference sequence). The CDR3 contains 14 residues. The V gene lost 6 bases and the J gene lost 4 bases, with 15 bases spanning the gap. CDR3 coding DNA: TGTGCCAGTAGGATTACAGGGCCGTCCTATGGCTACACCTTC. Translated: CASRITGPSYGYTF.

This chain connects TRBV6-5 to TRBJ1-2, with D unclear. The germline V and J ends were trimmed by 0 bases and 6 bases, with 8 bases remaining between them. The CDR3 contains 13 residues. The germline V gene has CDR1 MNHEY and CDR2 SVGAGI. The CDR3 region has the DNA TGTGCCAGCAGTTACTCGCGCGGAGATGGCTACACCTTC. This gives the protein CASSYSRGDGYTF.

The chain has TRBV19 and TRBJ2-3, with 9 bases fitting TRBD2. CDR1 and CDR2 from the germline V gene are LNHDA and SQIVND (reference sequence). Unmatched junction bases numbered 20, after V lost 4 bases and J lost 0 bases. The CDR3 is made up of 21 amino acids. In DNA form, the CDR3 reads TGTGCCAGTAGTAGAGGGACTTCACTAGCGGGCCGCATAACTAGCACAGATACGCAGTATTTT. Protein: CASSRGTSLAGRITSTDTQYF.

The V gene is TRBV30, the J gene TRBJ1-1; D is ambiguous. V gave up 1 base and J gave up 5 bases, with 8 bases separating them. CDR3 size: 12 residues. Per germline, CDR1 GTSNPN and CDR2 SVGIG (reference sequence). Here the CDR3 reads CAWSGTVTEAFF. In nucleotides, the CDR3 is TGTGCCTGGAGTGGCACAGTAACTGAAGCTTTCTTT.

V gene TRBV29-1 combines with J gene TRBJ2-3, with TRBD1 identical over 9 bases. Germline V gene sequence: CDR1 SQVTM, CDR2 ANQGSEA. With 7 bases clipped from V and 0 bases from J, the junction kept 8 bases outside the gene matches. The CDR3 has 15 amino acids. CDR3 in amino acids: CSAAQGARSTDTQYF. DNA for the CDR3: TGCAGCGCCGCACAGGGGGCAAGGAGCACAGATACGCAGTATTTT.

V gene TRBV3-1 (or the pseudogene TRBV3-2) combines with J gene TRBJ2-7, with D possibly being TRBD2 (8 bases). This CDR3 contains 16 residues. Germline CDR1 reads LGHDT; CDR2 reads YNNKEL (reference sequence). The ends were cut back, 5 bases at V and 6 bases at J, with 23 bases in the middle. CDR3 loop: CASSTRGAGNRGEQYF. CDR3 DNA sequence: TGTGCCAGCAGCACGCGGGGGGCCGGGAACAGGGGCGAGCAGTACTTC.

In its sample, this clone was seen once. The chain is built from TRBV6-2 or TRBV6-3 and TRBJ1-5, with a weak D call TRBD1 (6 bases). The V gene lost 6 bases and the J gene lost 10 bases, with 22 bases spanning the gap. CDR1 and CDR2 (germline): MNHEY, SVGEGT. There are 15 residues in the CDR3. CDR3 loop: CASSSSNRVVHPQHF. The CDR3 DNA reads TGTGCCAGCAGCTCGTCGAACAGGGTAGTTCATCCCCAGCATTTT.

This clone was picked up one time. The chain joins TRBV19 to TRBJ1-1, with D tentatively TRBD1 (6 bases). Between the trimmed V and J ends, which lost 3 bases and 5 bases, there was a span of 22 bases. The CDR3 runs 17 residues. Per the germline V gene, CDR1 is LNHDA and CDR2 is SQIVND (reference sequence). CDR3 in amino acids: CASSIPANRVSRTEAFF. In DNA, the CDR3 is TGTGCCAGTAGTATTCCCGCGAACAGGGTGAGCAGGACTGAAGCTTTCTTT.

This clone has only a few counts. This rearrangement joins TRBV30 to TRBJ2-3; 8 bases align to TRBD2. CDR3 length: 15 residues. V shed 4 bases and J 1 base; nucleotides not matched to a gene: 7. Germline-derived CDR1 and CDR2 are GTSNPN and SVGIG (reference sequence). CDR3 DNA: TGTGCCTGGAAGAAGGATAGCGGGGGCACAGATACGCAGTATTTT. It is translated as CAWKKDSGGTDTQYF.